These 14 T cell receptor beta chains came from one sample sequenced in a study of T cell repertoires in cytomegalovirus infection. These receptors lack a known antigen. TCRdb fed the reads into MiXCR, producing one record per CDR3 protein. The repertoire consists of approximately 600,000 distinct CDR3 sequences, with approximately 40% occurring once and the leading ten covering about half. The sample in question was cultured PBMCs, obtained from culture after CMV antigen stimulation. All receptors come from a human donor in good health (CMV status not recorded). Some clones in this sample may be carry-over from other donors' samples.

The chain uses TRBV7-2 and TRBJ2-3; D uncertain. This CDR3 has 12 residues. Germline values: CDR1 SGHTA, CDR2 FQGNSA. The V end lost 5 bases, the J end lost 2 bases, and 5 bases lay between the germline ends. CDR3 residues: CASSQYTDTQYF. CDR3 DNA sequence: TGTGCCAGCAGCCAATACACAGATACGCAGTATTTT.

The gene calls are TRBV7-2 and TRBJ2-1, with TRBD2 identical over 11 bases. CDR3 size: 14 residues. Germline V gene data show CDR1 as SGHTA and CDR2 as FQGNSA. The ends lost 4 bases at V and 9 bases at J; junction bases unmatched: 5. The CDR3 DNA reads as TGTGCCAGCAGCTCCCTAGCGGGGGGTTTTGAGCAGTTCTTC. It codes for CASSSLAGGFEQFF. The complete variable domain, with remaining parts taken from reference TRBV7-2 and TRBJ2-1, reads GAGVSQSPSNKVTEKGKDVELRCDPISGHTALYWYRQSLGQGLEFLIYFQGNSAPDKSGLPSDRFSAERTGGSVSTLTIQRTQQEDSAVYLCASSSLAGGFEQFFGPGTRLTVL.

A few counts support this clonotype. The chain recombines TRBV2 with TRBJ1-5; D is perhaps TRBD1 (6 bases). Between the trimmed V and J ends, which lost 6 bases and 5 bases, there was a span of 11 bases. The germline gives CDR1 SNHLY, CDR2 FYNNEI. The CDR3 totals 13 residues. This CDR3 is CASRNNRDQPQHF. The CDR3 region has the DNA TGTGCCAGCAGGAACAACAGGGATCAGCCCCAGCATTTT.

CDR3 in DNA: TGCAGTGCTAGAGATCTAGACAGGGGCTACGAGCAGTACTTC. Translated: CSARDLDRGYEQYF. This chain uses TRBV20-1 with TRBJ2-7; 8 nucleotides agree with TRBD1. The CDR3 sequence is 14 residues long. The ends lost 0 bases at V and 3 bases at J; junction bases unmatched: 4. Germline CDR1 reads DFQATT; CDR2 reads SNEGSKA (reference sequence).

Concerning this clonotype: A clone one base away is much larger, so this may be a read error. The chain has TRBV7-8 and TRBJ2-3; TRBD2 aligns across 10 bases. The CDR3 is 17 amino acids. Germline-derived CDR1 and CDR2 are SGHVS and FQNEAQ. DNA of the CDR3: TGTGCCAGCAGCCGATTAGCGGGGGGTGGCGGCACAGATACGCGGTATTTT. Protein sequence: CASSRLAGGGGTDTRYF. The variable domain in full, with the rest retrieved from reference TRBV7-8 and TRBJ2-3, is GAGVSQSPRYKVAKRGQDVALRCDPISGHVSLFWYQQALGQGPEFLTYFQNEAQLDKSGLPSDRFFAERPEGSVSTLKIQRTQQEDSAVYLCASSRLAGGGGTDTRYFGPGTRLTVL.

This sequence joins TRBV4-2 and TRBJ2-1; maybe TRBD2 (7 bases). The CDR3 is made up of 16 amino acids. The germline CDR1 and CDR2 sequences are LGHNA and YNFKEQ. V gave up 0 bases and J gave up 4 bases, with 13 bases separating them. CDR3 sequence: CASSQEWGGSYNEQFF. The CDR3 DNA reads TGTGCCAGCAGCCAAGAGTGGGGGGGCTCTTACAATGAGCAGTTCTTC.

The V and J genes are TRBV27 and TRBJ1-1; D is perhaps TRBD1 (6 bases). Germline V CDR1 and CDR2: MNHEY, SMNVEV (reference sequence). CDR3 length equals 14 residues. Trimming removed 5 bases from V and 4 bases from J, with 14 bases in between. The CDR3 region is CASSPFKGGTEAFF. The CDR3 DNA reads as TGTGCCAGCAGTCCCTTTAAGGGGGGCACTGAAGCTTTCTTT.

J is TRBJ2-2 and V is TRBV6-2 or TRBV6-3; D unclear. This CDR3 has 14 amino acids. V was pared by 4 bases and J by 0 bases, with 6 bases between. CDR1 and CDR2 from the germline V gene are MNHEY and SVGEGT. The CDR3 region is CASSFYTNTGELFF. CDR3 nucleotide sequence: TGTGCCAGCAGTTTTTACACGAACACCGGGGAGCTGTTTTTT.

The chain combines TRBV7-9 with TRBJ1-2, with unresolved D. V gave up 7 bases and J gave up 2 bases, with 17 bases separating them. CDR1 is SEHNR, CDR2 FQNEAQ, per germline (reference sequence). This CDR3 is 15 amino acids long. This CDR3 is CASTLLNRGNYGYTF. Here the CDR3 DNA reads TGTGCCAGCACCCTCTTAAATCGAGGGAACTATGGCTACACCTTC. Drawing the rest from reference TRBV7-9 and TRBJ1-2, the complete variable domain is DTGVSQNPRHKITKRGQNVTFRCDPISEHNRLYWYRQTLGQGPEFLTYFQNEAQLEKSRLLSDRFSAERPKGSFSTLEIQRTEQGDSAMYLCASTLLNRGNYGYTFGSGTRLTVV.

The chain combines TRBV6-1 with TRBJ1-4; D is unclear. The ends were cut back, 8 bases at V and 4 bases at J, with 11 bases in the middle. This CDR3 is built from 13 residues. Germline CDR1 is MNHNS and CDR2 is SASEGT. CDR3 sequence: CASVGSLNEKLFF. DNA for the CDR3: TGTGCCAGCGTCGGCAGCCTTAATGAAAAACTGTTTTTT.

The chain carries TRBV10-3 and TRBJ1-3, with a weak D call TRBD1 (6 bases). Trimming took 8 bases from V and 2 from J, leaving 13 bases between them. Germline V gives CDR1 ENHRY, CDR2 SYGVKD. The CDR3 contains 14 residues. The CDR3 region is CAIGPQGPGNTIYF. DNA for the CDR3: TGTGCCATCGGCCCCCAGGGGCCTGGAAACACCATATATTTT.

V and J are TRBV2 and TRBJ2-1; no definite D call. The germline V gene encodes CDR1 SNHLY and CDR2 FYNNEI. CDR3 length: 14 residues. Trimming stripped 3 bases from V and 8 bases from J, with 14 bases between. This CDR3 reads CASSEGPNLDEQFF. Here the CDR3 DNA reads TGTGCCAGCAGTGAGGGTCCCAACCTCGATGAGCAGTTCTTC.

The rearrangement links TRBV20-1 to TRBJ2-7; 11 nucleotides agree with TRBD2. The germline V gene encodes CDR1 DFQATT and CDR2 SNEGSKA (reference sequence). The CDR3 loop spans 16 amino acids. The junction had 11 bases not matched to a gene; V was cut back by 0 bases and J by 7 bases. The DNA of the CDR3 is TGCAGTGCTAGAGATTCCAGACTAGCGGGATTTGGGGAGCAGTACTTC. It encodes CSARDSRLAGFGEQYF.

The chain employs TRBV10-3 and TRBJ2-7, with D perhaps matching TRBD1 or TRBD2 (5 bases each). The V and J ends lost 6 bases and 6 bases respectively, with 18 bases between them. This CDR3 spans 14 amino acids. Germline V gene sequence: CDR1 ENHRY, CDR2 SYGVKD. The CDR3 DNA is TGTGCCATCAGCGCCGGGACGCCTGGGAGCGAGCAGTACTTC. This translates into CAISAGTPGSEQYF.